This TCR beta chain was documented in a study of blood T cell repertoires in COVID-19. Using immunoSEQ multiplex PCR, the repertoire was profiled, and TCRdb retains in-frame clones only, with some absent. Altogether fewer than 30,000 clones are present, around nine tenths being singletons, with the ten largest covering roughly a sixth. CDR3 length: 18 residues. CDR1 MDHEN and CDR2 SYDVKM come from the germline V gene. Trimming cost V 5 bases and J 2 bases; bases outside gene matches: 9. The sample consisted of peripheral blood. This chain links TRBV28 with TRBJ1-4, with 12 bases lining up with TRBD1. This TCR came from a human donor with active COVID-19. The donor label of this sample is uncertain. Written as DNA, the CDR3 is TGTGCCAGCAGTAAACCGGGACAGGGGGCTTCGACTAATGAAAAACTGTTTTTT. Its protein is CASSKPGQGASTNEKLFF. Full variable domain (rest looked up from reference TRBV28 and TRBJ1-4): DVKVTQSSRYLVKRTGEKVFLECVQDMDHENMFWYRQDPGLGLRLIYFSYDVKMKEKGDIPEGYSVSREKKERFSLILESASTNQTSMYLCASSKPGQGASTNEKLFFGSGTQLSVL.